The rows below give T cell receptor beta chains drawn from one sample of a study of cytomegalovirus exposure and HLA in healthy donors. Sequencing was performed with immunoSEQ multiplex PCR; in TCRdb, only in-frame clones are kept and a portion is missing. The repertoire holds over 130,000 clones, with around 78% as singletons. Sequences were obtained from PBMCs. The receptors stem from a woman between 40 and 55 years old in good health and CMV-seropositive. The CDR3 runs from the conserved cysteine through the conserved F or W. A D gene is named only where the DNA matches it firmly. Size is omitted from some rows. Given values are once, few, many or a class for expanded clones.

clone_size j_call v_call d_call cdr3_aa cdr3_nt
. TRBJ2-3 TRBV7-2 . CASSLVGSTDTQYF TGTGCCAGCAGCTTAGTCGGGAGCACAGATACGCAGTATTTT
once TRBJ1-6 TRBV5-6 . CASSFVNSPLHF TGTGCCAGCAGCTTCGTTAATTCACCCCTCCACTTT
. TRBJ2-1 TRBV4-2 TRBD2 CASSQDHGRAYEQFF TGTGCCAGCAGCCAAGATCATGGGAGGGCCTATGAGCAGTTCTTC
. TRBJ2-3 TRBV5-6 TRBD1 CASSLFVTGATDTQYF TGTGCCAGCAGCTTGTTTGTGACAGGGGCCACAGATACGCAGTATTTT
. TRBJ2-3 TRBV7-2 TRBD2 CASSFGLAGGPTQYF TGTGCCAGCAGCTTCGGACTAGCGGGAGGACCTACGCAGTATTTT
. TRBJ2-7 TRBV5-1 . CASSLGWGNNEQYF TGCGCCAGCAGCTTGGGGTGGGGCAACAACGAGCAGTACTTC
once TRBJ1-1 TRBV20-1 . CSASQGTEAFF TGCAGTGCTAGCCAGGGCACTGAAGCTTTCTTT
. TRBJ2-5 TRBV2 TRBD2 CASRETSGSQETQYF TGTGCCAGCAGAGAGACTAGCGGGAGCCAAGAGACCCAGTACTTC
. TRBJ2-7 TRBV6-5 . CASNTGIAYEQYF TGTGCCAGCAATACCGGGATTGCCTACGAGCAGTACTTC
few TRBJ1-5 TRBV27 TRBD1 CASNPPDRAPNQPQHF TGTGCCAGCAACCCTCCGGACAGGGCCCCAAATCAGCCCCAGCATTTT
. TRBJ2-1 TRBV6-1 . CASSDRASYNEQFF TGTGCCAGCAGTGACAGGGCCTCCTACAATGAGCAGTTCTTC
. TRBJ2-6 TRBV5-1 TRBD1 CASSSGQGAPGANVLTF TGCGCCAGCAGCAGCGGACAGGGGGCGCCTGGGGCCAACGTCCTGACTTTC
. TRBJ2-7 TRBV6-1 . CASSELEREQYF TGTGCCAGCAGTGAACTCGAGCGCGAGCAGTACTTC
. TRBJ2-5 TRBV30 . CAWTLTGETQYF TGTGCCTGGACCCTAACCGGAGAGACCCAGTACTTC
. TRBJ2-7 TRBV6-5 . CASSWLAGPYEQYF TGTGCCAGCAGCTGGTTGGCGGGCCCCTACGAGCAGTACTTC
. TRBJ2-1 TRBV27 . CASSGQVGAAYNEQFF TGTGCCAGCAGTGGCCAGGTGGGAGCCGCCTACAATGAGCAGTTCTTC
. TRBJ2-5 TRBV11-3 . CASSLALDGETQYF TGTGCCAGCAGCTTGGCCCTAGACGGAGAGACCCAGTACTTC
. TRBJ2-7 TRBV6-5 TRBD2 CASSYLAGSGYEQYF TGTGCCAGCAGTTACCTAGCGGGATCGGGCTACGAGCAGTACTTC
few TRBJ2-7 TRBV9 TRBD2 CASSVGAGGSYEQYF TGTGCCAGCAGCGTAGGAGCGGGAGGGTCCTACGAGCAGTACTTC
. TRBJ1-1 TRBV28 . CASSYTGGAGTEAFF TGTGCCAGCAGTTACACGGGGGGCGCGGGTACTGAAGCTTTCTTT
. TRBJ1-1 TRBV6-1 . CASSEVRNTEAFF TGTGCCAGCAGTGAAGTCAGGAACACTGAAGCTTTCTTT
. TRBJ1-4 TRBV10-1 . CASSEPGIEKLFF TGCGCCAGCAGTGAACCCGGGATTGAAAAACTGTTTTTT
. TRBJ2-6 TRBV5-5 TRBD2 CASSLRGVGANVLTF TGTGCCAGCAGCTTACGGGGGGTAGGGGCCAACGTCCTGACTTTC
. TRBJ1-5 TRBV18 TRBD1 CASSTGQGDDQPQHF TGTGCCAGCTCAACGGGACAGGGGGACGATCAGCCCCAGCATTTT
few TRBJ1-1 TRBV28 . CASSSNMNTEAFF TGTGCCAGCAGTTCGAACATGAACACTGAAGCTTTCTTT
. TRBJ2-1 TRBV19 TRBD1 CASSIQGAIPNEQFF TGTGCCAGTAGTATACAGGGGGCGATCCCAAATGAGCAGTTCTTC
. TRBJ2-3 TRBV19 . CASSISLATSTDTQYF TGTGCCAGTAGTATAAGCCTAGCGACTAGCACAGATACGCAGTATTTT
. TRBJ2-7 TRBV10-3 TRBD2 CAISESPLRTSADEQYF TGTGCCATCAGTGAGTCGCCCCTACGGACTAGCGCAGACGAGCAGTACTTC